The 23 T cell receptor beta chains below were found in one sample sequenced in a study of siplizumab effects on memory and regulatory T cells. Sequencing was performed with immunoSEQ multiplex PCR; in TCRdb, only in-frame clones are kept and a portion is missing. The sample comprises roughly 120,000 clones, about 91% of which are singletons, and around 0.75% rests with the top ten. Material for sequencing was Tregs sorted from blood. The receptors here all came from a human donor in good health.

The CDR3 reads CASSSASSGTLDIQYF. CDR3 nucleotides: TGTGCCAGTAGTTCAGCGTCTAGCGGTACCTTAGACATTCAGTACTTC. The rearrangement uses TRBV19 and TRBJ2-4; 7 bases fit TRBD2. This CDR3 has 16 amino acids. V gave up 5 bases and J gave up 8 bases; unmatched junction bases: 15. CDR1 is LNHDA, CDR2 SQIVND, per germline (reference sequence).

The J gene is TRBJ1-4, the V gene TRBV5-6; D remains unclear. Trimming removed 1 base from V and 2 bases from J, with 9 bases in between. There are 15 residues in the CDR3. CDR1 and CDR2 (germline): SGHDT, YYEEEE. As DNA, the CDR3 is TGTGCCAGCAGCTTGCTGGGCGGGACTAATGAAAAACTGTTTTTT. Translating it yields CASSLLGGTNEKLFF. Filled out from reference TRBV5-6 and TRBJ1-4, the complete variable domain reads DAGVTQSPTHLIKTRGQQVTLRCSPKSGHDTVSWYQQALGQGPQFIFQYYEEEERQRGNFPDRFSGHQFPNYSSELNVNALLLGDSALYLCASSLLGGTNEKLFFGSGTQLSVL.

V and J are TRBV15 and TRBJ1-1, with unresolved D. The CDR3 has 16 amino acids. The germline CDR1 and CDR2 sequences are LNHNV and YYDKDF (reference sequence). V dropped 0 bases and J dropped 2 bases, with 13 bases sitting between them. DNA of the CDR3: TGTGCCACCAGCAGAGATTCGGGAAGAGGTAACACTGAAGCTTTCTTT. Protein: CATSRDSGRGNTEAFF. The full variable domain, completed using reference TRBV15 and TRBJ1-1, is DAMVIQNPRYQVTQFGKPVTLSCSQTLNHNVMYWYQQKSSQAPKLLFHYYDKDFNNEADTPDNFQSRRPNTSFCFLDIRSPGLGDTAMYLCATSRDSGRGNTEAFFGQGTRLTVV.

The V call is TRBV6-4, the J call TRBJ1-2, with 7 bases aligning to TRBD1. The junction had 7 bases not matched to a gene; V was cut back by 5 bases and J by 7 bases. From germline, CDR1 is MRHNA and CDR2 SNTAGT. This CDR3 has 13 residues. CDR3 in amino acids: CASSPDRDLGYTF. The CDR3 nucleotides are TGTGCCAGCAGTCCAGACAGGGATCTTGGCTACACCTTC.

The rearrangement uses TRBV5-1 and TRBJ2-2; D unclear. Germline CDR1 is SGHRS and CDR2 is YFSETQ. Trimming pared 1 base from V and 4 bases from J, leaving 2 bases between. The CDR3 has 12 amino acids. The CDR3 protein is CASSLFTGELFF. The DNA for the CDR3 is TGCGCCAGCAGCTTGTTCACCGGGGAGCTGTTTTTT.

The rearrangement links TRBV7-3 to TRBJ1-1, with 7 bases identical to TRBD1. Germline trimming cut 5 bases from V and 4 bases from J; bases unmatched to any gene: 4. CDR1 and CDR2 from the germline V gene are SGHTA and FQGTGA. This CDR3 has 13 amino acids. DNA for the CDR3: TGTGCCAGCAGCCTGGGACAGTTCACTGAAGCTTTCTTT. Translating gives CASSLGQFTEAFF.

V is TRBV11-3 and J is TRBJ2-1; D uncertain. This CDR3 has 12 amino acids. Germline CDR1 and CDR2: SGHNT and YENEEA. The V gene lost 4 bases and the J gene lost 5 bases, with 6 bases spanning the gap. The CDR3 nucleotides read TGTGCCAGCAGCTCCGACAACAATGAGCAGTTCTTC. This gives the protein CASSSDNNEQFF.

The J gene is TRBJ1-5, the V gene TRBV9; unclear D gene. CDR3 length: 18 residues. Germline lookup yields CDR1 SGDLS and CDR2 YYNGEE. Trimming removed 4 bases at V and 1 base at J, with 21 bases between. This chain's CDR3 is CASSSCHWYRESNQPQHF. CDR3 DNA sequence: TGTGCCAGCAGCTCCTGTCATTGGTACAGAGAGAGCAATCAGCCCCAGCATTTT.

This CDR3 reads CASTLGRSDTEAFF. Here the CDR3 DNA reads TGCGCCAGCACCTTAGGGAGGTCAGACACTGAAGCTTTCTTT. This sequence joins TRBV5-1 and TRBJ1-1; D is uncertain. The CDR3 is made up of 14 amino acids. V was shortened by 6 bases and J by 3 bases, with 15 bases between the two germline ends. Germline CDR1 SGHRS, CDR2 YFSETQ.

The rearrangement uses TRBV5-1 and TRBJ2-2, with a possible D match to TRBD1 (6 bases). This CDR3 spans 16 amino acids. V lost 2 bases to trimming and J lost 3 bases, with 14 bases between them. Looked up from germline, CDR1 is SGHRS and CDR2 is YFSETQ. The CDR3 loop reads CASSLRGTRDTGELFF. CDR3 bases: TGCGCCAGCAGCTTAAGGGGGACGCGTGACACCGGGGAGCTGTTTTTT.

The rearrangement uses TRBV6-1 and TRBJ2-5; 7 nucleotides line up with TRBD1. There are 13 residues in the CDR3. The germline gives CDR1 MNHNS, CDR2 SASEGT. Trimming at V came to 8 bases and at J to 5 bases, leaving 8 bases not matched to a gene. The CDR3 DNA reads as TGTGCCAGCGAGAACGGACAGGTCGAGACCCAGTACTTC. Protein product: CASENGQVETQYF.

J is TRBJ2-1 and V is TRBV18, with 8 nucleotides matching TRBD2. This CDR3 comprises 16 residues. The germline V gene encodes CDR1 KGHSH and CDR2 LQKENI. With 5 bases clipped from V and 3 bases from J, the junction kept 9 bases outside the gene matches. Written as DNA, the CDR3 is TGTGCCAGCTCAAGCCGACTAGCGCGGTTCTACAATGAGCAGTTCTTC. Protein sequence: CASSSRLARFYNEQFF.

In nucleotides, the CDR3 is TGCGCCAGCAGGGTCTCCTATAATTCACCCCTCCACTTT. Its protein is CASRVSYNSPLHF. The J gene is TRBJ1-6, the V gene TRBV5-1; D is undetermined. V lost 5 bases to trimming and J lost 0 bases, with 3 bases between them. The germline V gene has CDR1 SGHRS and CDR2 YFSETQ. The CDR3 runs 13 residues.

The CDR3 sequence is CASSPRGQRIEKLFF. CDR3 nucleotides: TGTGCCAGCAGCCCAAGGGGGCAGCGGATAGAAAAACTGTTTTTT. V and J are TRBV6-5 and TRBJ1-4; TRBD1 agrees at 7 bases. The CDR3 is 15 amino acids. J gave up 8 bases and V 6 bases, and 12 bases lay outside the gene matches. Per germline, CDR1 MNHEY and CDR2 SVGAGI.

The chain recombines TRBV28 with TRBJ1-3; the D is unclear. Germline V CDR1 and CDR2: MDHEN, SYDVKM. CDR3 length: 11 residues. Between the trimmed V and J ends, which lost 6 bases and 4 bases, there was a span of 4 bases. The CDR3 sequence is CASSQGNTIYF. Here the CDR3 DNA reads TGTGCCAGCAGCCAGGGAAACACCATATATTTT.

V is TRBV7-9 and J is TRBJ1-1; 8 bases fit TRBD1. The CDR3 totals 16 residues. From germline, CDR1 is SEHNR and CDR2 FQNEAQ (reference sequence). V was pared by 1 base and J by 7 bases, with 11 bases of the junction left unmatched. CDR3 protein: CASSLDRGQGLVEAFF. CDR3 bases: TGTGCCAGCAGCTTAGACCGAGGACAGGGATTAGTTGAAGCTTTCTTT.

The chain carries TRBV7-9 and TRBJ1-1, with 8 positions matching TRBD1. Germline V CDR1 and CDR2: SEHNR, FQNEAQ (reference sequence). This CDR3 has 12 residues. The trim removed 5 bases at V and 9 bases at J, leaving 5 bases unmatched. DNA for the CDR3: TGTGCCAGCAGCCCGGACAGGGCCAAAGCTTTCTTT. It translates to CASSPDRAKAFF.

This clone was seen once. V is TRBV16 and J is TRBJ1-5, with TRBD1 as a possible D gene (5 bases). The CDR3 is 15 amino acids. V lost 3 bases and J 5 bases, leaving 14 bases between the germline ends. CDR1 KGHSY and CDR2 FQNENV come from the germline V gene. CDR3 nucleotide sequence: TGTGCCAGCAGCCAGTCCGGGGCCAGCCATCAGCCCCAGCATTTT. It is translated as CASSQSGASHQPQHF.

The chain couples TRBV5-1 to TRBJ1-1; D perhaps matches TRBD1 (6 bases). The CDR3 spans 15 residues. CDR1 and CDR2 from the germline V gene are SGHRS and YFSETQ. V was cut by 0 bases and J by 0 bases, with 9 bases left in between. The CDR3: CASSLGGGLNTEAFF. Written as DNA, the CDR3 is TGCGCCAGCAGCTTGGGTGGGGGGCTGAACACTGAAGCTTTCTTT.

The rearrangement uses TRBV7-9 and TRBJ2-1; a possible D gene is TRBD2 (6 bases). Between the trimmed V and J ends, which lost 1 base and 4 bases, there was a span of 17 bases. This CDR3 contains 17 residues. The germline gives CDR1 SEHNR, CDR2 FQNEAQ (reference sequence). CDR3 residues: CASSLVGLSSGYNEQFF. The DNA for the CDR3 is TGTGCCAGCAGCTTAGTCGGTTTGAGTAGCGGTTACAATGAGCAGTTCTTC.

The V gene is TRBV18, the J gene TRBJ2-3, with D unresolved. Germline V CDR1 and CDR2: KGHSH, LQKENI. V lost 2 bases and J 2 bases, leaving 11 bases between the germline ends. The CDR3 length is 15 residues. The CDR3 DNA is TGTGCCAGCTCACCATTTGCGTCCCTCACAGATACGCAGTATTTT. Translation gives CASSPFASLTDTQYF.

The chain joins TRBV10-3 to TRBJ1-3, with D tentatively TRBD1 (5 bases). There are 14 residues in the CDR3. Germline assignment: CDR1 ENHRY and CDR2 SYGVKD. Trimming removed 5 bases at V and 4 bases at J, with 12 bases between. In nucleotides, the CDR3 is TGTGCCATCAGTCCTGACCGGACAGGAAACACCATATATTTT. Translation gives CAISPDRTGNTIYF.

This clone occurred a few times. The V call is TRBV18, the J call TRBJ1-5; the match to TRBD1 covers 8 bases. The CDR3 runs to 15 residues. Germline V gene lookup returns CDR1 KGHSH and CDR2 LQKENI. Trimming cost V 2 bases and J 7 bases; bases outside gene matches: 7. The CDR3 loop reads CASSPGQGASQPQHF. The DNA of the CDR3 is TGTGCCAGCTCACCAGGCCAGGGGGCCTCCCAGCCCCAGCATTTT.